Given below is one TCR beta chain in context. The antigen remains undetermined. This sample is drawn from a study of CD8 T cells in ankylosing spondylitis. Whole-study findings and limits: Disease-associated clonotypes exhibited CD8+ identity and were relatively infrequent in peripheral blood. In ankylosing spondylitis patients, matched synovial fluid reportedly showed significant enrichment of disease-linked clones. Ankylosing spondylitis blood seemed to carry a telltale TCR beta motif made of about 8 highly homologous variants.

Trimming removed 6 bases at V and 0 bases at J, with 15 bases between. This CDR3 has 15 residues. The germline CDR1 and CDR2 sequences are MNHNS and SASEGT. Each CDR3 protein is one row after TCRdb ran MiXCR on the 5' RACE reads. The table lists 50,000 to 75,000 distinct CDR3 sequences, 6.2% of them singletons. The chain employs TRBV6-1 and TRBJ2-7; weak D call: TRBD2 (6 bases). This clonotype was obtained from a male donor with ankylosing spondylitis. Sample: synovial fluid, either unsorted or a sorted T cell fraction (not recorded which). CDR3 DNA sequence: TGTGCCAGCAGGATCCGCTTGGGGGGCTCCTACGAGCAGTACTTC. This encodes CASRIRLGGSYEQYF.